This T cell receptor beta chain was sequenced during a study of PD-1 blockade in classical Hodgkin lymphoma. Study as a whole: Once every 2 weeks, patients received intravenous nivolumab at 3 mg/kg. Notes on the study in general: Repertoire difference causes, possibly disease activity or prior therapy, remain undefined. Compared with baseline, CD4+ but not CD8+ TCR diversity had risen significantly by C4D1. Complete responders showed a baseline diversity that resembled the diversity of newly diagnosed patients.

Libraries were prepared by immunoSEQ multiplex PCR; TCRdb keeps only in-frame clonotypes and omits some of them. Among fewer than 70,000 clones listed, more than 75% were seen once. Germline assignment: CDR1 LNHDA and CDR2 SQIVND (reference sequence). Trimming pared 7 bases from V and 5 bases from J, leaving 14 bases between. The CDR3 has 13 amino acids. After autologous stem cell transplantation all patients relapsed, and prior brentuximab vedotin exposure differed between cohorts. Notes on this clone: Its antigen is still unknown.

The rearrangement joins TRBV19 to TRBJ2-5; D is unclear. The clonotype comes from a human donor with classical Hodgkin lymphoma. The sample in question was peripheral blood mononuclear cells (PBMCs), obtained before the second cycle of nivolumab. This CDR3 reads CASTAASRETQYF. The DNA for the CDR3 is TGTGCCAGTACGGCAGCTTCTAGGGAGACCCAGTACTTC.